The 13 T cell receptor beta chains reported below all come from one sample, sequenced in a study of cytomegalovirus exposure and HLA in healthy donors. The data were produced by immunoSEQ multiplex PCR, yet TCRdb's version contains in-frame clones alone and is incomplete. The sample contains roughly 150,000 clones, about nine tenths of which appear only once. The sample comprised PBMCs. The receptors derive from a woman aged 25 to 39 in good health and CMV-seronegative.

The chain uses TRBV5-4 and TRBJ1-1; D not certain. The CDR3 is 13 residues long. Germline CDR1 reads SGHNT; CDR2 reads YYREEE (reference sequence). V was pared by 5 bases and J by 2 bases, with 10 bases between. CDR3 sequence reads: CASSPGINTEAFF. The CDR3 nucleotides read TGTGCCAGCAGTCCGGGGATTAACACTGAAGCTTTCTTT.

J is TRBJ2-7 and V is TRBV4-3; D gene unclear. Trimming left V 2 bases short and J 7 bases short, with 15 bases between. The germline V gene encodes CDR1 LGHNA and CDR2 YSLEER. The CDR3 consists of 14 residues. CDR3 sequence (DNA): TGCGCCAGCAGCCAAACCGGTTTTCCGCTTGAGCAGTACTTC. Encoded protein: CASSQTGFPLEQYF.

The chain has TRBV2 and TRBJ2-1; 7 bases are shared with TRBD2. CDR1 is SNHLY, CDR2 FYNNEI, per germline. This CDR3 comprises 16 residues. V trimming: 4 bases; J trimming: 0 bases; junction bases outside the gene matches: 6. CDR3 in amino acids: CASSAQGGSSYNEQFF. The CDR3 DNA reads as TGTGCCAGCAGTGCCCAGGGAGGGAGCTCCTACAATGAGCAGTTCTTC. The full variable domain, rest sourced from reference TRBV2 and TRBJ2-1, is EPEVTQTPSHQVTQMGQEVILRCVPISNHLYFYWYRQILGQKVEFLVSFYNNEISEKSEIFDDQFSVERPDGSNFTLKIRSTKLEDSAMYFCASSAQGGSSYNEQFFGPGTRLTVL.

The table lists this clone with a few counts. The same CDR3 arises from other DNA sequences in this sample as well. The chain is built from TRBV10-3 and TRBJ2-7; D possibly corresponds to TRBD1 (5 bases). Trimming removed 3 bases from V and 6 bases from J, with 6 bases in between. The CDR3 consists of 11 residues. Germline lookup yields CDR1 ENHRY and CDR2 SYGVKD. CDR3 bases: TGTGCCATCAGTGAAGGGGCCGAGCAGTACTTC. It is translated as CAISEGAEQYF.

The chain has TRBV5-4 and TRBJ2-1, with D possibly called TRBD1 or TRBD2 (5 bases each). This CDR3 is built from 15 residues. Trimming pared 0 bases from V and 9 bases from J, leaving 16 bases between. Germline loops: CDR1 SGHNT, CDR2 YYREEE (reference sequence). CDR3 nucleotide sequence: TGTGCCAGCAGCTTGGAGGGGACGGTGCTAGGTGAGCAGTTCTTC. Translation: CASSLEGTVLGEQFF.

The rearrangement links TRBV2 to TRBJ2-7, with a tentative D call TRBD1 (6 bases). Trimming took off 5 bases at V and 0 bases at J, with 14 bases between the two ends. CDR1 and CDR2 (germline): SNHLY, FYNNEI. This CDR3 has 15 amino acids. Here the CDR3 reads CASSTTGTYSYEQYF. The CDR3 DNA is TGTGCCAGCAGTACTACAGGGACATACTCCTACGAGCAGTACTTC.

The V gene is TRBV18, the J gene TRBJ1-1; 7 bases are a match to TRBD1. Germline V gene data show CDR1 as KGHSH and CDR2 as LQKENI. Unmatched junction bases numbered 6, after V lost 4 bases and J lost 4 bases. The CDR3 runs 14 residues. The CDR3 here is CASSLTTGLTEAFF. DNA for the CDR3: TGTGCCAGCTCACTGACGACAGGGCTCACTGAAGCTTTCTTT.

The chain is built from TRBV4-2 and TRBJ1-1; D is unresolved. Germline assignment: CDR1 LGHNA and CDR2 YNFKEQ. V shed 4 bases and J shed 5 bases, with 11 bases lying between them. The CDR3 extends over 13 amino acids. CDR3: CASSLDGWTEAFF. For the CDR3, the DNA is TGTGCCAGCAGCCTTGATGGATGGACTGAAGCTTTCTTT.

This sequence joins TRBV2 and TRBJ1-2; 9 bases are shared with TRBD1. This CDR3 has 13 residues. V lost 5 bases to trimming and J lost 6 bases; unmatched junction nucleotides: 4. Germline lookup yields CDR1 SNHLY and CDR2 FYNNEI. CDR3 loop: CASSWDRVDGYTF. CDR3 nucleotides: TGTGCCAGCAGTTGGGACAGGGTAGATGGCTACACCTTC.

V and J are TRBV18 and TRBJ1-4, with 7 positions matching TRBD1. The trim removed 6 bases at V and 3 bases at J, leaving 10 bases unmatched. Per germline, CDR1 KGHSH and CDR2 LQKENI. CDR3 size: 16 residues. The CDR3 coding sequence is TGTGCCAGCTCTCTCTTTTCTGGGACAGCTAATGAAAAACTGTTTTTT. Translating gives CASSLFSGTANEKLFF.

This clone has only a few counts. The chain has TRBV2 and TRBJ1-6; D ambiguous. CDR1 and CDR2 from the germline V gene are SNHLY and FYNNEI. The CDR3 sequence is 13 residues long. The V end lost 4 bases, the J end lost 9 bases, and 10 bases lay between the germline ends. This CDR3 is CASSGRVGSPLHF. The CDR3 DNA reads as TGTGCCAGCAGTGGTAGGGTTGGTTCACCCCTCCACTTT.

This chain joins TRBV19 and TRBJ2-7; D might be TRBD1 (6 bases). The V and J ends lost 5 bases and 3 bases respectively, with 11 bases between them. Per germline, CDR1 LNHDA and CDR2 SQIVND (reference sequence). The CDR3 contains 13 residues. The CDR3 loop reads CASSPRQVYEQYF. The CDR3, as DNA: TGTGCCAGTAGTCCGCGACAGGTCTACGAGCAGTACTTC.

The chain carries TRBV4-3 and TRBJ2-7; 10 bases map to TRBD1. The junction had 4 bases not matched to a gene; V was cut back by 3 bases and J by 2 bases. This CDR3 contains 15 residues. Germline CDR1 is LGHNA and CDR2 is YSLEER. CDR3 protein: CASSHPGQGTYEQYF. CDR3 bases: TGCGCCAGCAGCCACCCGGGACAGGGGACCTACGAGCAGTACTTC.